The rows below give T cell receptor beta chains drawn from one sample of a study of OX40 agonist ivuxolimab in advanced cancers. The protocol was immunoSEQ multiplex PCR, while the TCRdb copy is restricted to in-frame clones and leaves out a portion. The data hold over 20,000 clones, with about 83% observed a single time. The sequencing here drew on CD4+ or CD8+ T cells sorted from blood, taken in a trial of the OX40 agonist ivuxolimab. These TCRs come from an adult with an advanced solid tumor such as melanoma, head and neck, liver or kidney cancer. CDR3s include the opening cysteine and the closing phenylalanine or tryptophan. D genes are given only for firm matches. The size of a clone is reported for some rows only, either as once, few or many, or as a class for expanded clones.

v_call: TRBV9
d_call: TRBD1
j_call: TRBJ2-1
clone_size: NA
cdr3_aa: CASSGRDRGVYRNEQFF
cdr3_nt: TGTGCCAGCAGCGGCCGGGACAGGGGGGTATATCGCAATGAGCAGTTCTTC

v_call: TRBV9
d_call: NA
j_call: TRBJ2-1
clone_size: NA
cdr3_aa: CASSVGGAHNEQFF
cdr3_nt: TGTGCCAGCAGCGTAGGCGGGGCCCACAATGAGCAGTTCTTC

v_call: TRBV2
d_call: TRBD1
j_call: TRBJ2-7
clone_size: NA
cdr3_aa: CASSEARDRVFGEQYF
cdr3_nt: TGTGCCAGCAGTGAAGCGCGGGACAGGGTTTTTGGCGAGCAGTACTTC

v_call: TRBV7-6
d_call: TRBD1
j_call: TRBJ2-2
clone_size: NA
cdr3_aa: CASSPRPPGQGNAGELFF
cdr3_nt: TGTGCCAGCAGCCCGAGACCTCCGGGACAGGGGAACGCCGGGGAGCTGTTTTTT

v_call: TRBV11-2
d_call: NA
j_call: TRBJ2-5
clone_size: NA
cdr3_aa: CASSLELARGETQYF
cdr3_nt: TGTGCCAGCAGCTTAGAGCTAGCGCGCGGAGAGACCCAGTACTTC

v_call: TRBV5-6
d_call: TRBD1
j_call: TRBJ1-5
clone_size: NA
cdr3_aa: CASSFSDRAGWGNQPQHF
cdr3_nt: TGTGCCAGCAGCTTCTCCGACAGGGCAGGGTGGGGGAATCAGCCCCAGCATTTT

v_call: TRBV13
d_call: TRBD2
j_call: TRBJ2-5
clone_size: NA
cdr3_aa: CASSPGGEETQYF
cdr3_nt: TGTGCCAGCAGCCCGGGGGGGGAAGAGACCCAGTACTTC

v_call: TRBV10-3
d_call: NA
j_call: TRBJ2-7
clone_size: NA
cdr3_aa: CAISAGGTGAYEQYF
cdr3_nt: TGTGCCATCAGCGCGGGGGGGACAGGGGCGTACGAGCAGTACTTC

v_call: TRBV21-1
d_call: NA
j_call: TRBJ2-7
clone_size: NA
cdr3_aa: CASTGTLAGGPHEQYF
cdr3_nt: TGTGCCAGCACCGGAACATTAGCGGGGGGGCCCCACGAGCAGTACTTC

v_call: TRBV7-7
d_call: NA
j_call: TRBJ2-2
clone_size: NA
cdr3_aa: CASASRTGELFF
cdr3_nt: TGTGCTAGCGCAAGTAGAACCGGGGAGCTGTTTTTT

v_call: TRBV12-5
d_call: TRBD1
j_call: TRBJ1-4
clone_size: NA
cdr3_aa: CASGYGTGPNEKLFF
cdr3_nt: TGTGCTAGTGGTTACGGGACAGGGCCTAATGAAAAACTGTTTTTT

v_call: TRBV9
d_call: NA
j_call: TRBJ1-5
clone_size: NA
cdr3_aa: CASSVGTDPQSQHF
cdr3_nt: TGTGCCAGCAGCGTAGGGACAGATCCCCAGTCCCAGCATTTT

v_call: TRBV6-1
d_call: NA
j_call: TRBJ1-5
clone_size: NA
cdr3_aa: CASSEAAQANQPQHF
cdr3_nt: TGTGCCAGCAGTGAAGCGGCGCAGGCTAATCAGCCCCAGCATTTT

v_call: TRBV15
d_call: NA
j_call: TRBJ2-1
clone_size: NA
cdr3_aa: CATSRGSLGKSYNEQFF
cdr3_nt: TGTGCCACCAGCAGAGGCTCCCTAGGGAAGTCCTACAATGAGCAGTTCTTC

v_call: TRBV6-6
d_call: NA
j_call: TRBJ2-3
clone_size: NA
cdr3_aa: CASSYSRISTDTQYF
cdr3_nt: TGTGCCAGCAGTTACTCGCGGATTTCAACAGATACGCAGTATTTT

v_call: TRBV6-1
d_call: NA
j_call: TRBJ2-7
clone_size: NA
cdr3_aa: CASSEYIAGDTYEQYF
cdr3_nt: TGTGCCAGCAGTGAGTATATAGCCGGCGACACCTACGAGCAGTACTTC

v_call: TRBV28
d_call: NA
j_call: TRBJ1-1
clone_size: NA
cdr3_aa: CASRQDGNTEAFF
cdr3_nt: TGTGCCAGCAGACAGGACGGGAACACTGAAGCTTTCTTT

v_call: TRBV11-2
d_call: TRBD2
j_call: TRBJ2-5
clone_size: NA
cdr3_aa: CASRGRGLGETQYF
cdr3_nt: TGTGCCAGCAGGGGGAGGGGCCTTGGGGAGACCCAGTACTTC

v_call: TRBV27
d_call: TRBD2
j_call: TRBJ2-5
clone_size: NA
cdr3_aa: CASSLTSGREETQYF
cdr3_nt: TGTGCCAGCAGTTTGACTAGCGGGAGGGAAGAGACCCAGTACTTC

v_call: TRBV2
d_call: TRBD2
j_call: TRBJ2-3
clone_size: NA
cdr3_aa: CASSEGLAGGADTQYF
cdr3_nt: TGTGCCAGCAGTGAAGGACTAGCGGGAGGAGCAGATACGCAGTATTTT

v_call: TRBV9
d_call: NA
j_call: TRBJ1-1
clone_size: NA
cdr3_aa: CASSIAGGMNTEAFF
cdr3_nt: TGTGCCAGCAGCATAGCGGGGGGCATGAACACTGAAGCTTTCTTT

v_call: TRBV28
d_call: TRBD2
j_call: TRBJ2-5
clone_size: NA
cdr3_aa: CASSSSSGRAQETQYF
cdr3_nt: TGTGCCAGCAGTTCCTCTAGCGGGAGGGCCCAGGAGACCCAGTACTTC

v_call: TRBV2
d_call: NA
j_call: TRBJ2-7
clone_size: NA
cdr3_aa: CASSETGTREQYF
cdr3_nt: TGTGCCAGCAGTGAGACCGGGACTCGGGAGCAGTACTTC

v_call: TRBV5-1
d_call: TRBD1
j_call: TRBJ1-2
clone_size: NA
cdr3_aa: CASTGQGNGYTF
cdr3_nt: TGCGCCAGCACCGGACAGGGGAATGGCTACACCTTC

v_call: TRBV28
d_call: TRBD2
j_call: TRBJ2-5
clone_size: NA
cdr3_aa: CASSLRLAGGVTSPTEDQETQYF
cdr3_nt: TGTGCCAGCAGTTTACGTCTAGCGGGGGGAGTTACCTCCCCGACCGAAGACCAAGAGACCCAGTACTTC

v_call: TRBV4-2
d_call: NA
j_call: TRBJ2-3
clone_size: NA
cdr3_aa: CASSHPGGHTDTQYF
cdr3_nt: TGTGCCAGCAGCCACCCTGGGGGCCACACAGATACGCAGTATTTT

v_call: TRBV27
d_call: TRBD1
j_call: TRBJ2-7
clone_size: NA
cdr3_aa: CASSLSDRADEQYF
cdr3_nt: TGTGCCAGCAGTTTATCGGACAGGGCGGACGAGCAGTACTTC

v_call: TRBV7-9
d_call: NA
j_call: TRBJ2-5
clone_size: NA
cdr3_aa: CASSLDSLAGRETQYF
cdr3_nt: TGTGCCAGCAGCTTAGATAGTCTGGCGGGGCGGGAGACCCAGTACTTC

v_call: TRBV7-9
d_call: TRBD1
j_call: TRBJ1-1
clone_size: few
cdr3_aa: CASSLQGAEAFF
cdr3_nt: TGTGCCAGCAGTCTCCAGGGGGCTGAAGCTTTCTTT

v_call: TRBV5-6
d_call: TRBD1
j_call: TRBJ1-5
clone_size: NA
cdr3_aa: CASSRQGADQPQHF
cdr3_nt: TGTGCCAGCAGCAGACAGGGGGCGGATCAGCCCCAGCATTTT

v_call: TRBV11-3
d_call: NA
j_call: TRBJ1-3
clone_size: NA
cdr3_aa: CASSLVSSGNTIYF
cdr3_nt: TGTGCCAGCAGCTTAGTCTCCTCTGGAAACACCATATATTTT